Shown below are 15 T cell receptor beta chains from a single sample sequenced in a study of blood T cell repertoires in COVID-19. Produced via immunoSEQ multiplex PCR; TCRdb's table is partial and in-frame only. The profile shows around 190,000 clones, approximately 84% of them singletons. The source material was PBMCs or T cells enriched from blood (not recorded which). These receptor sequences come from a woman in her thirties who had recovered from COVID-19.

This clone was picked up many times. The V and J genes are TRBV28 and TRBJ1-5, with 9 bases fitting TRBD1. The trim removed 2 bases at V and 1 base at J, leaving 3 bases unmatched. Germline V gene sequence: CDR1 MDHEN, CDR2 SYDVKM. The CDR3 is 16 residues long. The CDR3 DNA reads TGTGCCAGCAGTTTAACAGGGGGCGCGAGCAATCAGCCCCAGCATTTT. It translates to CASSLTGGASNQPQHF.

This chain links TRBV27 with TRBJ2-2; D gene unclear. The length of the CDR3 is 17 residues. Germline values: CDR1 MNHEY, CDR2 SMNVEV (reference sequence). Between the trimmed V and J ends, which lost 4 bases and 5 bases, there was a span of 20 bases. This CDR3 is CASSSTPSRLQTGELFF. The CDR3 coding sequence is TGTGCCAGCAGTTCAACTCCATCCCGTCTACAGACCGGGGAGCTGTTTTTT.

This clone is a singleton in its sample. The rearrangement joins TRBV10-3 to TRBJ1-1; 7 nucleotides align to TRBD1. CDR1 is ENHRY and CDR2 is SYGVKD in the germline V gene. CDR3 length: 15 amino acids. The V gene end was trimmed by 6 bases and the J gene end by 4 bases; junction bases not matched to a gene: 11. The CDR3 spells CAISLDGQGGTEAFF. The CDR3 coding sequence is TGTGCCATCAGCCTCGACGGTCAGGGGGGCACTGAAGCTTTCTTT.

This clone was seen only a few times. The chain recombines TRBV19 with TRBJ1-2; possible D gene TRBD1, 5 bases. V gave up 6 bases and J gave up 8 bases, with 16 bases separating them. Germline CDR1 LNHDA, CDR2 SQIVND (reference sequence). The CDR3 sequence is 13 residues long. The CDR3 nucleotides are TGTGCCAGTAGCGTCATGGGGGGAGGAGGCTACACCTTC. Encoded protein: CASSVMGGGGYTF.

The chain uses TRBV21-1 and TRBJ1-2. TRBV21-1 is assigned pseudogene status. The CDR3 extends over 19 amino acids. The CDR3 DNA is TGTGCCAGCAGCGTTCCTATGGGGGGGTGGGCCCTATTGGGCTATGGCTACACCTTC. Its protein is CASSVPMGGWALLGYGYTF.

The chain joins TRBV24-1 to TRBJ2-3; 10 nucleotides align to TRBD1. V shed 4 bases, J shed 6 bases, and the junction held 3 bases outside the gene matches. CDR1 and CDR2 (germline): KGHDR, SFDVKD. The CDR3 sequence is 14 residues long. CDR3 region: CATSETGGSDTQYF. For the CDR3, the DNA is TGTGCCACCAGTGAGACAGGGGGCTCGGATACGCAGTATTTT.

This chain connects TRBV18 to TRBJ1-1; 7 nucleotides match TRBD1. With V trimmed by 3 bases and J by 4 bases, 8 bases remained unmatched. The CDR3 length is 15 residues. Germline V gene lookup returns CDR1 KGHSH and CDR2 LQKENI. This chain's CDR3 is CASSPRDSLLTEAFF. The CDR3 DNA is TGTGCCAGCTCACCCCGGGACAGCTTGCTCACTGAAGCTTTCTTT.

The chain joins TRBV18 to TRBJ2-2; no definite D call. V was clipped by 3 bases and J by 5 bases, with 7 bases between them. The CDR3 loop spans 13 amino acids. Germline CDR1 reads KGHSH; CDR2 reads LQKENI. The CDR3 region has the DNA TGTGCCAGCTCACCCCTGGAGACCGGGGAGCTGTTTTTT. Protein product: CASSPLETGELFF.

V is TRBV6-1 and J is TRBJ2-7; tentative D call: TRBD1 (6 bases). This CDR3 comprises 13 residues. The germline V gene encodes CDR1 MNHNS and CDR2 SASEGT. Trimming took 5 bases from V and 2 from J, leaving 10 bases between them. CDR3 nucleotides: TGTGCCAGCAGTCCCGGACAGACCTACGAGCAGTACTTC. It encodes CASSPGQTYEQYF.

CDR3 amino acids: CSASGLTGSYEQYF. CDR3 nucleotide sequence: TGCAGTGCTAGTGGGCTGACAGGGAGCTACGAGCAGTATTTT. The rearrangement joins TRBV20-1 to TRBJ2-3; 7 positions agree with TRBD1. V trimming: 3 bases; J trimming: 11 bases; junction bases outside the gene matches: 14. The CDR3 is 14 residues long. Germline-derived CDR1 and CDR2 are DFQATT and SNEGSKA (reference sequence).

The chain has TRBV19 and TRBJ1-1; 9 nucleotides align to TRBD1. J lost 0 bases, V lost 6 bases, and 5 bases had no gene match. Germline V CDR1 and CDR2: LNHDA, SQIVND (reference sequence). The CDR3 extends over 15 amino acids. CDR3 amino acids: CASSNGQGLNTEAFF. The CDR3 DNA reads TGTGCCAGTAGCAACGGACAGGGGCTGAACACTGAAGCTTTCTTT.

The chain uses TRBV6-1 and TRBJ2-3; 11 bases line up with TRBD2. The V gene's germline CDR1 is MNHNS and CDR2 SASEGT. This CDR3 comprises 16 residues. The junction had 2 bases not matched to a gene; V was cut back by 0 bases and J by 3 bases. The CDR3 coding sequence is TGTGCCAGCAGTGAAGCGGTAGCGGGAGGGACAGATACGCAGTATTTT. This translates into CASSEAVAGGTDTQYF.

This chain links TRBV2 with TRBJ2-3; 11 positions agree with TRBD2. The V gene's germline CDR1 is SNHLY and CDR2 FYNNEI. CDR3 size: 16 residues. The J segment lost 4 bases and the V segment lost 3 bases, leaving 6 bases of the junction unmatched. CDR3 bases: TGTGCCAGCAGTGACCCCCTAGCGGGAGGTTCAGATACGCAGTATTTT. Protein: CASSDPLAGGSDTQYF. The variable domain in full, with the rest retrieved from reference TRBV2 and TRBJ2-3, is EPEVTQTPSHQVTQMGQEVILRCVPISNHLYFYWYRQILGQKVEFLVSFYNNEISEKSEIFDDQFSVERPDGSNFTLKIRSTKLEDSAMYFCASSDPLAGGSDTQYFGPGTRLTVL.

The chain employs TRBV30 and TRBJ2-3; 11 nucleotides agree with TRBD2. Germline V CDR1 and CDR2: GTSNPN, SVGIG (reference sequence). The CDR3 loop spans 18 amino acids. V lost 1 base and J lost 2; bases outside the gene matches: 11. CDR3 in DNA: TGTGCCTGGAGTGGGCTAGCGGGAGGCCTTGGCACCACAGATACGCAGTATTTT. It is translated as CAWSGLAGGLGTTDTQYF.

This clone was counted at least ten times. CDR3 amino acids: CATSDLGQESTETQYF. CDR3 DNA: TGTGCCACCAGTGATTTGGGACAGGAGAGTACGGAGACCCAGTACTTC. This chain connects TRBV24-1 to TRBJ2-5; 7 bases are shared with TRBD1. Looked up from germline, CDR1 is KGHDR and CDR2 is SFDVKD. This CDR3 region has 16 residues. V lost 0 bases, J lost 5 bases, and 8 bases stayed unmatched.